The rows below give T cell receptor beta chains drawn from one sample of a study of blood T cell repertoires in COVID-19. The protocol was immunoSEQ multiplex PCR, while the TCRdb copy is restricted to in-frame clones and leaves out a portion. Of fewer than 200,000 clones in the sample, almost 80% were seen once. The sequenced material came from peripheral blood. These receptor sequences come from a woman in her sixties or seventies with acute or convalescent COVID-19. CDR3s include the opening cysteine and the closing phenylalanine or tryptophan. A D gene is named only where the DNA matches it firmly. Not all rows give a size; the values are once, few, many and, for expanded clones, a class.

D: TRBD1; V: TRBV29-1; size: -; length: 13; J: TRBJ1-2; DNA: TGCAGCGTTGGGGCAGGGGGTTACGGTGGCTACACCTTC; CDR3: CSVGAGGYGGYTF
D: -; V: TRBV7-9; size: -; length: 14; J: TRBJ2-2; DNA: TGTGCCAGCAGCTTAGATCTCAGCACCGGGGAGCTGTTTTTT; CDR3: CASSLDLSTGELFF
D: -; V: TRBV6-5; size: many; length: 13; J: TRBJ1-1; DNA: TGTGCCAGCAGTCAGGGGATCAACACTGAAGCTTTCTTT; CDR3: CASSQGINTEAFF
D: -; V: TRBV6-4; size: -; length: 13; J: TRBJ2-1; DNA: TGTGCCAGCAGTGACCAGGGGTTTGGGGAGCAGTTCTTC; CDR3: CASSDQGFGEQFF
D: -; V: TRBV19; size: -; length: 14; J: TRBJ1-4; DNA: TGTGCCAGTAGTCCCCATACCCAGGGTGAAAAACTGTTTTTT; CDR3: CASSPHTQGEKLFF
D: -; V: TRBV5-1; size: -; length: 15; J: TRBJ2-7; DNA: TGCGCCAGCAGCTTGGTTTTTGGCAGGGTAAGCGAGCAGTACTTC; CDR3: CASSLVFGRVSEQYF
D: TRBD1; V: TRBV7-3; size: -; length: 15; J: TRBJ2-3; DNA: TGTGCCAGCAGCTTAAACAGGGGTGAAACAGATACGCAGTATTTT; CDR3: CASSLNRGETDTQYF
D: -; V: TRBV7-3; size: -; length: 16; J: TRBJ2-7; DNA: TGTGCCAGCAGCTTAATGGGGAATGCGGGTGCCTACGAGCAGTACTTC; CDR3: CASSLMGNAGAYEQYF
D: -; V: TRBV6-1; size: -; length: 15; J: TRBJ1-5; DNA: TGTGCCAGCAGTGAGAGAGACATATACAATCAGCCCCAGCATTTT; CDR3: CASSERDIYNQPQHF
D: TRBD2; V: TRBV5-1; size: -; length: 14; J: TRBJ2-5; DNA: TGCGCCAGCAGCTTGGGACTAGCGGGAGAGACCCAGTACTTC; CDR3: CASSLGLAGETQYF
D: -; V: TRBV24-1; size: -; length: 16; J: TRBJ2-2; DNA: TGTGCCACCAGTGATCGGCAGGACTCCCTTACCGGGGAGCTGTTTTTT; CDR3: CATSDRQDSLTGELFF
D: TRBD2; V: TRBV3-1/TRBV3-2; size: -; length: 17; J: TRBJ2-1; DNA: TGTGCCAGCAGTCAAACGCGGGCTAGCGGGAGGTTCAATGAGCAGTTCTTC; CDR3: CASSQTRASGRFNEQFF
D: -; V: TRBV21-1; size: once; length: 15; J: TRBJ2-5; DNA: TGTGCCAGCAGCAATCGGCGTCTAGCCCCTGAGACCCAGTACTTC; CDR3: CASSNRRLAPETQYF
D: -; V: TRBV6-1; size: -; length: 15; J: TRBJ2-1; DNA: TGTGCCAGCAGTGAAGTCGGGGGAGGCGGCTATGAGCAGTTCTTC; CDR3: CASSEVGGGGYEQFF
D: -; V: TRBV6-5; size: -; length: 15; J: TRBJ1-5; DNA: TGTGCCAGCATGCGGCAGGGCCGTAGCAATCAGCCCCAGCATTTT; CDR3: CASMRQGRSNQPQHF
D: TRBD1; V: TRBV27; size: -; length: 14; J: TRBJ2-7; DNA: TGTGCCAGCAGTCAGGGGGCCAAACACTACGAGCAGTACTTC; CDR3: CASSQGAKHYEQYF
D: -; V: TRBV5-1; size: -; length: 12; J: TRBJ2-1; DNA: TGCGCCAGCAGCCAACGAGGTAGTGAGCAGTTCTTC; CDR3: CASSQRGSEQFF
D: -; V: TRBV2; size: -; length: 13; J: TRBJ1-2; DNA: TGTGCCAGCAGTGAATCGGGTGGCTATGGCTACACCTTC; CDR3: CASSESGGYGYTF
D: -; V: TRBV15; size: -; length: 15; J: TRBJ1-3; DNA: TGTGCCACCAGCCCCGCTACGGGATCTGGAAACACCATATATTTT; CDR3: CATSPATGSGNTIYF
D: -; V: TRBV12-3/TRBV12-4; size: once; length: 13; J: TRBJ1-1; DNA: TGTGCCAGCGGAACCCGAGGTATCACTGAAGCTTTCTTT; CDR3: CASGTRGITEAFF
D: -; V: TRBV19; size: once; length: 14; J: TRBJ1-4; DNA: TGTGCCAGTAGTTCAGGGTCTGCGAATGAAAAACTGTTTTTT; CDR3: CASSSGSANEKLFF
D: TRBD2; V: TRBV7-2; size: -; length: 15; J: TRBJ2-2; DNA: TGTGCCAGCAGCGCCGGACTAGCGTCCACCGGGGAGCTGTTTTTT; CDR3: CASSAGLASTGELFF
D: -; V: TRBV6-5; size: -; length: 15; J: TRBJ2-3; DNA: TGTGCCAGCAGTCCGGTCTACGTAGGCACAGATACGCAGTATTTT; CDR3: CASSPVYVGTDTQYF
D: -; V: TRBV15; size: -; length: 13; J: TRBJ2-2; DNA: TGTGCCACCAGCAGAGGCGGGTTCGCGGAGCTGTTTTTT; CDR3: CATSRGGFAELFF
D: -; V: TRBV21-1; size: -; length: 12; J: TRBJ2-1; DNA: TGTGCCAGCGCCCCCGGAGGGAATGAGCAGTTCTTC; CDR3: CASAPGGNEQFF
D: -; V: TRBV10-3; size: -; length: 14; J: TRBJ1-3; DNA: TGTGCCATCAGTGCACCTGAGCCTGGAAACACCATATATTTT; CDR3: CAISAPEPGNTIYF
D: -; V: TRBV6-5; size: -; length: 14; J: TRBJ1-6; DNA: TGTGCCAGCAGTCCCCGGGGGTGGAGTTCACCCCTCCACTTT; CDR3: CASSPRGWSSPLHF
D: -; V: TRBV6-1; size: many; length: 13; J: TRBJ2-7; DNA: TGTGCCAGCAGTGAACTCGGGGCCTACGAGCAGTACTTC; CDR3: CASSELGAYEQYF
D: -; V: TRBV7-2; size: -; length: 14; J: TRBJ1-1; DNA: TGTGCCAGCAGCTTATTCGGGGTGAACACTGAAGCTTTCTTT; CDR3: CASSLFGVNTEAFF
D: TRBD1; V: TRBV7-3; size: -; length: 18; J: TRBJ1-3; DNA: TGTGCCAGCAGCTTAGACAGGGGAAGAAGGAGCTCTGGAAACACCATATATTTT; CDR3: CASSLDRGRRSSGNTIYF
D: TRBD1; V: TRBV5-1; size: -; length: 14; J: TRBJ2-7; DNA: TGCGCCAGCAGCGTATTGGGACAGGGGTACGAGCAGTACTTC; CDR3: CASSVLGQGYEQYF
D: -; V: TRBV30; size: -; length: 13; J: TRBJ2-3; DNA: TGTGCCTGGAGAGAGACTAGCACAGATACGCAGTATTTT; CDR3: CAWRETSTDTQYF
D: -; V: TRBV7-9; size: -; length: 11; J: TRBJ2-7; DNA: TGTGCCAGCAGCAACCTATACGAGCAGTACTTC; CDR3: CASSNLYEQYF
D: TRBD2; V: TRBV18; size: once; length: 15; J: TRBJ2-1; DNA: TGTGCCAGCTCATACGGACTAGCGGGAATGGTTGAGCAGTTCTTC; CDR3: CASSYGLAGMVEQFF
D: -; V: TRBV25-1; size: once; length: 15; J: TRBJ1-6; DNA: TGTGCCAGCAGTGAATATATGGCAGGGGTTTCACCCCTCCACTTT; CDR3: CASSEYMAGVSPLHF
D: TRBD2; V: TRBV7-2; size: -; length: 19; J: TRBJ2-7; DNA: TGTGCCAGCAGCTTAGCGGTGTGGGTAGCGGGAGGGCGTCGGTACGAGCAGTACTTC; CDR3: CASSLAVWVAGGRRYEQYF
D: -; V: TRBV6-6; size: few; length: 13; J: TRBJ2-1; DNA: TGTGCCAGCAGTTCCCGGGACTACAATGAGCAGTTCTTC; CDR3: CASSSRDYNEQFF
D: -; V: TRBV6-1; size: -; length: 15; J: TRBJ2-7; DNA: TGTGCCAGCAGTGAATTGCGGGGAGGAGGGGTCGAGCAGTACTTC; CDR3: CASSELRGGGVEQYF
D: -; V: TRBV18; size: few; length: 12; J: TRBJ1-2; DNA: TGTGCCAGCTCAAGGGGAGGCTATGGCTACACCTTC; CDR3: CASSRGGYGYTF